This T cell receptor (beta chain) is from a study of response to subunit inactivated influenza vaccine. Broader study findings: With each seasonal influenza vaccination, the authors suggested, few new T cells are recruited.

Per germline, CDR1 LNHDA and CDR2 SQIVND (reference sequence). V was clipped by 3 bases and J by 1 base, with 13 bases between them. The CDR3 has 16 residues. Using its own MiXCR run on the RT-PCR reads, TCRdb lists one record per CDR3 protein. Of fewer than 400,000 distinct CDR3 sequences in the sample, around a fifth are singletons; the top ten hold roughly 10%. This clonotype turned up a few times. Antigen: not known. The J gene is TRBJ1-5, the V gene TRBV19, with a weak D call TRBD1 (5 bases). The clonotype comes from a man in his fifties or sixties who received an inactivated influenza vaccine. Sequencing used PBMCs from blood, obtained about 20 months after vaccination. CDR3 amino acids: CASSMKGRESNQPQHF. CDR3 bases: TGTGCCAGTAGTATGAAAGGCAGGGAAAGCAATCAGCCCCAGCATTTT.